The 10 T cell receptor beta chains given below trace back to one sample, sequenced in a study of T cells in localized non-small cell lung cancer. Sequencing used immunoSEQ multiplex PCR; TCRdb keeps in-frame clones, though not all of them. The sample consists of almost 35,000 clones, 90% to 95% of them appearing once. The sample was peripheral blood, taken before any cancer treatment. These receptors all stem from a female donor at least 60 years old with stage I lung adenocarcinoma.

This clone was picked up a small number of times. J is TRBJ1-1 and V is TRBV11-2; no clear D gene. Trimming took 5 bases from V and 7 from J, leaving 14 bases between them. Germline CDR1 and CDR2: SGHAT and FQNNGV. The CDR3 is 13 residues long. The CDR3 DNA reads TGTGCCAGCAGCCCCACCCAGGTTGGTGAAGCTTTCTTT. Translation: CASSPTQVGEAFF.

This clone has a single count. The CDR3 is CASSLVGGNQETQYF. As DNA, the CDR3 is TGTGCCAGCAGTTTGGTCGGGGGGAACCAAGAGACCCAGTACTTC. V is TRBV28 and J is TRBJ2-5; 7 nucleotides match TRBD2. The CDR3 is 15 amino acids. The ends lost 3 bases at V and 0 bases at J; junction bases unmatched: 4. CDR1 and CDR2 from the germline V gene are MDHEN and SYDVKM.

V gene TRBV7-8 combines with J gene TRBJ1-2; no definite D call. V lost 1 base and J lost 6, with 15 bases in between. CDR1 is SGHVS and CDR2 is FQNEAQ in the germline V gene. The CDR3 totals 15 residues. The CDR3 loop is CASSLVDRGRHGYTF. The CDR3 region has the DNA TGTGCCAGCAGCTTAGTGGACCGCGGGAGGCATGGCTACACCTTC.

This clone was observed a few times. The chain carries TRBV7-2 and TRBJ1-2; D gene uncertain. Deletions cut 2 bases from V and 2 bases from J, with 9 bases between. Germline CDR1 is SGHTA and CDR2 is FQGNSA. CDR3 length: 14 residues. This CDR3 is CASSLNPQNYGYTF. The CDR3 region has the DNA TGTGCCAGCAGCTTAAACCCACAAAACTATGGCTACACCTTC.

CDR3 residues: CASSLGYRMTLHNLEQFF. CDR3 bases: TGTGCCAGCAGCTTGGGATACCGAATGACCCTCCACAACTTAGAGCAGTTCTTC. The chain joins TRBV5-8 to TRBJ2-1; unclear D gene. V shed 0 bases and J shed 10 bases, with 26 bases lying between them. Looked up from germline, CDR1 is SGHTS and CDR2 is YDEGEE. The CDR3 extends over 18 amino acids.

The V and J genes are TRBV5-1 and TRBJ2-5; the D is unclear. V was pared by 0 bases and J by 0 bases, with 6 bases between. This CDR3 is 14 amino acids long. CDR1 and CDR2 from the germline V gene are SGHRS and YFSETQ. As DNA, the CDR3 is TGCGCCAGCAGCTTGGAGGATTACCAAGAGACCCAGTACTTC. Amino acid sequence: CASSLEDYQETQYF. Combining the CDR3 with reference TRBV5-1 and TRBJ2-5 gives the whole variable domain KAGVTQTPRYLIKTRGQQVTLSCSPISGHRSVSWYQQTPGQGLQFLFEYFSETQRNKGNFPGRFSGRQFSNSRSEMNVSTLELGDSALYLCASSLEDYQETQYFGPGTRLLVL.

V and J are TRBV4-1 and TRBJ2-7, with 7 positions matching TRBD1. The CDR3 covers 16 residues. Germline CDR1 MGHRA, CDR2 YSYEKL. J was trimmed by 2 bases and V by 1 base; bases with no gene match: 8. The CDR3 region has the DNA TGCGCCAGCAGCCAAGGGACCGGGACAGCGACCTACGAGCAGTACTTC. Translated: CASSQGTGTATYEQYF.

The chain carries TRBV13 and TRBJ2-4; D is ambiguous. Deletions cut 2 bases from V and 5 bases from J, with 13 bases between. Germline lookup yields CDR1 PRHDT and CDR2 FYEKMQ (reference sequence). CDR3 size: 15 residues. The CDR3 loop is CASSLKFGMENIQYF. The CDR3 nucleotides read TGTGCCAGCAGCTTAAAATTTGGGATGGAAAACATTCAGTACTTC.

This chain uses TRBV11-3 with TRBJ2-3; D may match TRBD1 or TRBD2 (6 bases each). V was clipped by 5 bases and J by 7 bases, with 13 bases between them. Germline values: CDR1 SGHNT, CDR2 YENEEA. The CDR3 runs 13 residues. The CDR3 nucleotides are TGTGCCAGCAGCGCAGGAGGGACAAATACGCAGTATTTT. Its protein is CASSAGGTNTQYF.

The V and J genes are TRBV19 and TRBJ1-1; 7 nucleotides align to TRBD1. CDR3 length: 14 residues. Germline V gene sequence: CDR1 LNHDA, CDR2 SQIVND (reference sequence). J lost 0 bases, V lost 3 bases, and 1 base had no gene match. This CDR3 is CASSIGTVNTEAFF. The CDR3 DNA follows: TGTGCCAGTAGTATTGGGACAGTGAACACTGAAGCTTTCTTT.